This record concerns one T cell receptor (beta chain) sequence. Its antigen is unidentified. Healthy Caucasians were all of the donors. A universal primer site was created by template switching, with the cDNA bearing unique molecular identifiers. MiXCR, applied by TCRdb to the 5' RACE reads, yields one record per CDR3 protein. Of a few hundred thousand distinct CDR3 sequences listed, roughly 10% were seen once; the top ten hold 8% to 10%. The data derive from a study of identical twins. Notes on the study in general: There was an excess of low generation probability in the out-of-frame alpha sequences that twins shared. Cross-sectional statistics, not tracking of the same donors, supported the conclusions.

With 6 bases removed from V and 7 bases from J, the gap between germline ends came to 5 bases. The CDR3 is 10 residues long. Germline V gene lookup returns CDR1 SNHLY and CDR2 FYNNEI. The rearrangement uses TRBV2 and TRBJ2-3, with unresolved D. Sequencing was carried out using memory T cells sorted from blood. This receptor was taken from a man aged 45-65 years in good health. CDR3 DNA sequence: TGTGCCAGCAGGGCCAATACGCAGTATTTT. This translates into CASRANTQYF. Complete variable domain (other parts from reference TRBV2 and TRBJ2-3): EPEVTQTPSHQVTQMGQEVILRCVPISNHLYFYWYRQILGQKVEFLVSFYNNEISEKSEIFDDQFSVERPDGSNFTLKIRSTKLEDSAMYFCASRANTQYFGPGTRLTVL.